The 8 T cell receptor beta chains below come from one sample, sequenced in a study of tumor-infiltrating lymphocytes in primary liver carcinoma. TCR beta cDNA was prepared out of roughly 0.45 ug total RNA by means of a constant-region primer. Libraries covering TCR beta were generated through three nested multiplex PCR rounds (using a slightly modified ARM-PCR). Use of TRBV1-TRBV30 forward primers with a C-beta reverse primer characterized the first two PCR rounds, which lasted 10 cycles each. MiXCR was run by TCRdb on the multiplex PCR reads, yielding one entry per CDR3 protein. The sample carries 310,000 or so distinct CDR3 sequences, 65% recorded once. For blood RNA, unsorted whole blood served as the source, and germline DNA was extracted too. The specimen sequenced was peripheral blood. All receptors come from a man aged 35 to 55 with primary liver carcinoma and hepatitis B virus infection.

With respect to this clonotype: Possible read error: a much larger clone is one base away. In nucleotides, the CDR3 is TGTGCCAGCAGTTACTTGACTAGGGCCCGCACAGATGCGCAGTATTTT. Its protein product is CASSYLTRARTDAQYF. The chain couples TRBV6-6 to TRBJ2-3; D perhaps matches TRBD2 (6 bases). CDR3 length: 16 amino acids. Looked up from germline, CDR1 is MNHNY and CDR2 is SVGAGI (reference sequence).

The chain links TRBV29-1 to TRBJ1-2, with 7 bases fitting TRBD1. Trimming at V came to 7 bases and at J to 10 bases, leaving 3 bases not matched to a gene. Germline V gives CDR1 SQVTM, CDR2 ANQGSEA. CDR3 length equals 9 residues. CDR3 in amino acids: CSGQGYYTF. The CDR3, as DNA: TGCAGCGGACAGGGTTACTACACCTTC. The variable domain in full, completed from reference TRBV29-1 and TRBJ1-2, reads SAVISQKPSRDICQRGTSLTIQCQVDSQVTMMFWYRQQPGQSLTLIATANQGSEATYESGFVIDKFPISRPNLTFSTLTVSNMSPEDSSIYLCSGQGYYTFGSGTRLTVV.

Concerning this clonotype itself: At one end, the junction sequence differs from germline, possibly due to a read error. The genes are TRBV11-1 and TRBJ2-1; 7 bases agree with TRBD2. The CDR3 covers 13 residues. CDR1 and CDR2 (germline): SGHAT, FQDESV (reference sequence). The CDR3 sequence is CTSSHTSDDEQLF. In DNA, the CDR3 is TGTACCAGCAGCCATACTAGCGACGATGAGCAGCTCTTC.

The table lists this clonotype with many counts. The CDR3 here is CASSPGTGIGNQPQHF. CDR3 DNA: TGTGCCAGCAGTCCCGGGACAGGGATTGGCAATCAGCCCCAGCATTTT. The chain combines TRBV12-3 or TRBV12-4 with TRBJ1-5; 9 nucleotides agree with TRBD1. The CDR3 contains 16 residues. The junction had 7 bases not matched to a gene; V was cut back by 5 bases and J by 2 bases.

This clonotype was seen a single time. Since a much larger clone is just one base distant, this may be a read error. V usage is TRBV4-1 and J usage is TRBJ2-7, with 12 bases matching TRBD2. The germline CDR1 and CDR2 sequences are MGHRA and YSYEKL. The CDR3 loop spans 15 amino acids. The CDR3 region is CASSQGTSGTYEQSF. The CDR3 DNA is TGCGCCAGCAGCCAAGGGACTAGCGGGACCTACGAGCAGTCCTTC.

The sample holds one count of this clonotype. V usage is TRBV21-1 and J usage is TRBJ1-5; the DNA was not compared with TRBD1, the D call given in the table. TRBV21-1 represents a pseudogene. The CDR3 runs 19 residues. The CDR3 DNA follows: TGTGCCAGCAGCAAAGAACGGCCAGGGGGTAAAGATAGCAATCAGCCCCAGCATTTT. Translated: CASSKERPGGKDSNQPQHF.

This clonotype came up once. The chain employs TRBV11-2 and TRBJ2-7; D remains unclear. The CDR3 is 15 residues long. Trimming removed 10 bases from V and 2 bases from J, with 21 bases in between. Germline-derived CDR1 and CDR2 are SGHAT and FQNNGV. The DNA for the CDR3 is TGTGCCAACAGTTTTGGAACTGAACCGACCTACGAGCAGTACTTC. As protein: CANSFGTEPTYEQYF.

The J gene is TRBJ2-5, the V gene TRBV5-4, with 15 bases fitting TRBD2. Trimming removed 4 bases from V and 0 bases from J; junction bases left unmatched: 4. The CDR3 length is 17 residues. Germline V lookup: CDR1 SGHNT, CDR2 YYREEE (reference sequence). This chain's CDR3 is CASSHGLAGGHQETQYF. CDR3 nucleotides: TGTGCCAGCAGCCATGGACTAGCGGGAGGGCACCAAGAGACCCAGTACTTC.